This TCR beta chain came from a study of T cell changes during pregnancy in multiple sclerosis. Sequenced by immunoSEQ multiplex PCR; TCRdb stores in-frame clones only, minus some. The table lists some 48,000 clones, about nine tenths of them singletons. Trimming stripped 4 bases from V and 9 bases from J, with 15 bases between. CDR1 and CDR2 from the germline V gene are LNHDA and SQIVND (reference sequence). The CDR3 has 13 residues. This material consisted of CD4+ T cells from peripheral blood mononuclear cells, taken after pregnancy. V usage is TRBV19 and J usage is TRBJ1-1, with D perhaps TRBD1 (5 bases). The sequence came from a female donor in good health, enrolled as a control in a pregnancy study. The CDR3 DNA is TGTGCCAGTAGTACAGTACCCGGGACTCAAGCTTTCTTT. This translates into CASSTVPGTQAFF.